This T cell receptor beta chain was observed in a study of cytomegalovirus exposure and HLA in healthy donors. Study information: From some 190 million T cells, an earlier analysis saw around 120 million unique TCR beta sequences.

With V trimmed by 3 bases and J by 7 bases, 6 bases remained unmatched. Germline V lookup: CDR1 GTSNPN, CDR2 SVGIG (reference sequence). The CDR3 is made up of 12 amino acids. The PCR contained 60 Vbeta and 13 Jbeta primers. Original processing notes: About 10 million of 70 million to 80 million unique TCR beta chains were shared, per a later count. TCRdb's copy holds only in-frame clones and misses some; the assay was immunoSEQ multiplex PCR. V, J and clone size derive from that table, while D and trimming were established from the DNA sequence. This sample yields about 92,000 clones, of which just under 85% are seen a single time; 5.6% belongs to the top ten.

This sequence originates from a woman aged 18-35 years in good health and CMV-seropositive. The chain links TRBV30 to TRBJ2-7; 7 bases are shared with TRBD1. The specimen was PBMCs. The DNA for the CDR3 is TGTGCCTGGAGCCTAGACAGGGTAGAGCAGTACTTC. Translating it yields CAWSLDRVEQYF.